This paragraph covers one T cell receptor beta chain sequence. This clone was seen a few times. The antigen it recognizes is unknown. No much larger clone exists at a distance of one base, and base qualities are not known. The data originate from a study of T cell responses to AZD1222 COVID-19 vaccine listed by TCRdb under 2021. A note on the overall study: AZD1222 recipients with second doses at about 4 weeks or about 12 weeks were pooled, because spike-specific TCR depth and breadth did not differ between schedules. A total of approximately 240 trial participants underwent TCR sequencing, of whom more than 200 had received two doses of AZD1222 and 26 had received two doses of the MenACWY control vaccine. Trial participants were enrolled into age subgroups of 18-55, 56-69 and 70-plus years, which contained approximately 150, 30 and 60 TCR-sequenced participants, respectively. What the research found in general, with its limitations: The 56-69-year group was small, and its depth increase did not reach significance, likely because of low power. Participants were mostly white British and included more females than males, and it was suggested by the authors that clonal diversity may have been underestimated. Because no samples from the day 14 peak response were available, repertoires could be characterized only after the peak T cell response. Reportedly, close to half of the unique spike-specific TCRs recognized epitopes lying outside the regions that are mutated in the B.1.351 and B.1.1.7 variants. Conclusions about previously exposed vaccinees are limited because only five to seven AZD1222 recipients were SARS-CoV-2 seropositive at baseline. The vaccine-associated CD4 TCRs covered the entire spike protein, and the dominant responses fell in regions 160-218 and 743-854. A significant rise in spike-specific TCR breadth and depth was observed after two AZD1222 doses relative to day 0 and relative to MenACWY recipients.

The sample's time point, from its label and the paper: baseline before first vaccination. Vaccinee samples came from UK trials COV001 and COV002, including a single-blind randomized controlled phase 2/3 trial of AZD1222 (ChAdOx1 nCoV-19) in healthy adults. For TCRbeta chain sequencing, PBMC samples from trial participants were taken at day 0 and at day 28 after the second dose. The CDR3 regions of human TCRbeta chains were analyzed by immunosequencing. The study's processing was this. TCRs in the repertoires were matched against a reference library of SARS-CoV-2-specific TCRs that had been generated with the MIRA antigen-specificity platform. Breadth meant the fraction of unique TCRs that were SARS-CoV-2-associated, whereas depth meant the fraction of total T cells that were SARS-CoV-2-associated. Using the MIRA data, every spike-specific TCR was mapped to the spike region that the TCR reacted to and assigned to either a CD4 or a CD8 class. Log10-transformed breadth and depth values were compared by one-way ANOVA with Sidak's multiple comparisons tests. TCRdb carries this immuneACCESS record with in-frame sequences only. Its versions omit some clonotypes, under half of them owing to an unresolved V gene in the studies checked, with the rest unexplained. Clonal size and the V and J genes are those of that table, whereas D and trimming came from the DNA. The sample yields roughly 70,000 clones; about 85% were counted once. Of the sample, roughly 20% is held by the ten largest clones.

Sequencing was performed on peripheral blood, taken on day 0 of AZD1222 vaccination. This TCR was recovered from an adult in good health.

DNA sequence: TGTGCCAGCAGTGTTTCGCGTAGGCTAGCTTACGAGCAGTACTTC. Its translation reads: CASSVSRRLAYEQYF. The rearranged chain carries TRBV2 and TRBJ2-7; TRBD2 could be the D gene, as 5 bases match. The CDR3 spans 15 residues, from the cysteine through the phenylalanine. Only the CDR3 DNA is retained, 45 bases long and in frame from the first base. V and J lose 4 bases and 4 bases, and a span of 17 bases separates them. CDR1 is given as SNHLY and CDR2 as FYNNEI, both from the germline V gene.